This passage covers 21 T cell receptor beta chains from one sample sequenced in a study of blood T cell repertoires in COVID-19. Here immunoSEQ multiplex PCR was the method, and the copy in TCRdb shows in-frame clones only, minus some. Of roughly 71,000 clones in the sample, around 78% were seen once. Material for sequencing was peripheral blood. The receptors were sampled from a woman of 80 years or more with acute or convalescent COVID-19.

This chain joins TRBV19 and TRBJ1-2; 9 nucleotides align to TRBD1. The trim removed 7 bases at V and 7 bases at J, leaving 10 bases unmatched. The CDR3 consists of 14 residues. Germline CDR1 and CDR2: LNHDA and SQIVND (reference sequence). Here the CDR3 DNA reads TGTGCCAGTACCGTCACCGGGACAGGGACTGGCTACACCTTC. This encodes CASTVTGTGTGYTF.

The rearrangement joins TRBV3-1 (or the pseudogene TRBV3-2) to TRBJ2-7, with TRBD2 identical over 11 bases. CDR3 length: 14 amino acids. After removal of 4 bases from V and 7 bases from J, the junction contained 6 bases not matched to a gene. CDR1 and CDR2 (germline): LGHDT, YNNKEL (reference sequence). The chain's CDR3 is CASSRSGGAWEQYF. In DNA, the CDR3 is TGTGCCAGCAGCCGTAGCGGGGGGGCCTGGGAGCAGTACTTC.

J is TRBJ1-4 and V is TRBV6-5; tentatively, D is TRBD1 (6 bases). V gave up 5 bases and J gave up 3 bases, with 10 bases separating them. CDR3 size: 14 residues. CDR1 is MNHEY, CDR2 SVGAGI, per germline. CDR3 sequence (DNA): TGTGCCAGCAGTCGGACAGCGTCTAATGAAAAACTGTTTTTT. This gives the protein CASSRTASNEKLFF.

The V gene is TRBV18, the J gene TRBJ2-3, with TRBD2 identical over 9 bases. The V and J ends lost 2 bases and 4 bases, in that order; junction bases with no gene match: 7. The CDR3 runs to 16 residues. Per the germline V gene, CDR1 is KGHSH and CDR2 is LQKENI. The CDR3 protein is CASSPIAGVLADTQYF. The CDR3 DNA is TGTGCCAGCTCACCAATAGCGGGAGTATTAGCAGATACGCAGTATTTT.

The V gene is TRBV30, the J gene TRBJ2-1, with 12 bases that match TRBD2. The CDR3 spans 14 residues. Germline assignment: CDR1 GTSNPN and CDR2 SVGIG (reference sequence). The ends lost 5 bases at V and 4 bases at J; junction bases unmatched: 3. In DNA, the CDR3 is TGTGCCTGGCTCCTAGCGGGAGGGTACAATGAGCAGTTCTTC. It translates to CAWLLAGGYNEQFF.

CDR3 loop: CASSLLLAGGNEQFF. DNA for the CDR3: TGTGCCAGCAGCTTGCTCCTAGCGGGTGGGAATGAGCAGTTCTTC. V usage is TRBV5-6 and J usage is TRBJ2-1, with 8 bases lining up with TRBD2. With 1 base clipped from V and 7 bases from J, the junction kept 7 bases outside the gene matches. The CDR3 contains 15 residues. Looked up from germline, CDR1 is SGHDT and CDR2 is YYEEEE.

This rearrangement joins TRBV14 to TRBJ2-5, with D possibly TRBD2 on 5 matching bases. Germline V CDR1 and CDR2: SGHDN, FVKESK. The germline V and J ends were trimmed by 4 bases and 7 bases, with 16 bases remaining between them. This CDR3 spans 14 amino acids. The CDR3 loop is CASSPSGPTGTQYF. CDR3 bases: TGTGCCAGCAGCCCAAGCGGACCTACCGGGACCCAGTACTTC.

The chain carries TRBV7-9 and TRBJ2-3; D may be TRBD2 (5 bases). CDR1 is SEHNR, CDR2 FQNEAQ, per germline (reference sequence). The V gene lost 5 bases and the J gene lost 3 bases, with 9 bases spanning the gap. This CDR3 is built from 13 residues. The CDR3 DNA is TGTGCCAGCAGCCCCCTAGCAACAGATACGCAGTATTTT. It is translated as CASSPLATDTQYF.

V gene TRBV6-1 combines with J gene TRBJ2-1; possibly TRBD1 for D (6 bases). Per the germline V gene, CDR1 is MNHNS and CDR2 is SASEGT. The CDR3 totals 15 residues. The germline V and J ends were trimmed by 2 bases and 6 bases, with 14 bases remaining between them. CDR3 protein: CASSETPGRGNEQFF. CDR3 in DNA: TGTGCCAGCAGTGAAACCCCAGGCAGGGGCAATGAGCAGTTCTTC.

This clone was seen a single time. The J gene is TRBJ2-1, the V gene TRBV7-8; a weak D match, TRBD1 (6 bases). V shed 6 bases and J shed 0 bases, with 18 bases lying between them. CDR3 size: 17 residues. CDR1 is SGHVS, CDR2 FQNEAQ, per germline. CDR3: CASRSPQTRGSYNEQFF. The CDR3 DNA reads as TGTGCCAGCAGGAGTCCCCAAACCAGGGGCTCCTACAATGAGCAGTTCTTC.

The chain carries TRBV24-1 and TRBJ2-3; 9 bases map to TRBD1. CDR3 length equals 16 residues. Trimming took 3 bases from V and 1 from J; bases not matched to a gene: 4. The germline V gene has CDR1 KGHDR and CDR2 SFDVKD. The CDR3 coding sequence is TGTGCCACCAGTGATCCTAGGACAGGGGGCACAGATACGCAGTATTTT. Its translation: CATSDPRTGGTDTQYF.

The chain is built from TRBV15 and TRBJ1-5, with TRBD1 matching 9 bases. The CDR3 has 21 amino acids. J gave up 0 bases and V 3 bases, and 18 bases lay outside the gene matches. Germline V CDR1 and CDR2: LNHNV, YYDKDF (reference sequence). The CDR3 sequence is CATSSLGLGQGRRYSNQPQHF. The CDR3 coding sequence is TGTGCCACCAGCAGTTTGGGTCTGGGACAGGGTAGGCGGTATAGCAATCAGCCCCAGCATTTT.

The chain is built from TRBV9 and TRBJ2-1; 9 nucleotides match TRBD2. CDR3 size: 16 residues. Per germline, CDR1 SGDLS and CDR2 YYNGEE. J gave up 4 bases and V 3 bases, and 8 bases lay outside the gene matches. The CDR3 coding sequence is TGTGCCAGCAGCGCCGGAAGCGGGGGGTTGTACAATGAGCAGTTCTTC. Its protein is CASSAGSGGLYNEQFF.

J is TRBJ1-4 and V is TRBV6-1; D is undetermined. Trimming took 0 bases from V and 8 from J, leaving 10 bases between them. The CDR3 has 14 amino acids. The germline V gene has CDR1 MNHNS and CDR2 SASEGT. The DNA of the CDR3 is TGTGCCAGCAGTGAAGCTTGGAGGAGGGAAAAACTGTTTTTT. It translates to CASSEAWRREKLFF.

The chain is built from TRBV4-2 and TRBJ2-3, with D possibly TRBD1 on 6 matching bases. The germline V gene encodes CDR1 LGHNA and CDR2 YNFKEQ. Between the trimmed V and J ends, which lost 0 bases and 5 bases, there was a span of 12 bases. The CDR3 has 15 amino acids. The CDR3 DNA reads TGTGCCAGCAGCCAAGATACAGGGCAGGGAGATACGCAGTATTTT. This sequence encodes CASSQDTGQGDTQYF.

This rearrangement joins TRBV15 to TRBJ1-2, with D possibly matching TRBD1 (5 bases). Per germline, CDR1 LNHNV and CDR2 YYDKDF (reference sequence). The CDR3 is made up of 16 amino acids. Trimming left V 0 bases short and J 6 bases short, with 17 bases between. CDR3 coding DNA: TGTGCCACCAGCAGAGATCTAAGAGGGGCGGGGAATGGCTACACCTTC. It translates to CATSRDLRGAGNGYTF.

This chain joins TRBV10-3 and TRBJ1-2; D not resolved. Germline V gene data show CDR1 as ENHRY and CDR2 as SYGVKD. V was pared by 0 bases and J by 0 bases, with 14 bases between. The CDR3 has 17 amino acids. The DNA for the CDR3 is TGTGCCATCAGTGAGTCGCATTCGGACTTAGCTAACTATGGCTACACCTTC. Translation: CAISESHSDLANYGYTF.

The chain links TRBV27 to TRBJ1-3, with 9 bases aligning to TRBD1. This CDR3 region has 19 residues. V trimming: 0 bases; J trimming: 0 bases; junction bases outside the gene matches: 9. Germline V gene lookup returns CDR1 MNHEY and CDR2 SMNVEV (reference sequence). The CDR3 sequence: CASSLSWTGVSNSGNTIYF. DNA for the CDR3: TGTGCCAGCAGTTTATCTTGGACAGGGGTTTCTAACTCTGGAAACACCATATATTTT.

The chain carries TRBV5-1 and TRBJ2-2, with D maybe TRBD2 (6 bases). Trimming removed 3 bases at V and 6 bases at J, with 9 bases between. CDR1 and CDR2 from the germline V gene are SGHRS and YFSETQ. The CDR3 extends over 13 amino acids. The CDR3 loop is CASSSGGAGELFF. The CDR3 region has the DNA TGCGCCAGCAGCTCGGGCGGGGCCGGGGAGCTGTTTTTT. The whole variable domain, remainder taken from reference TRBV5-1 and TRBJ2-2, is KAGVTQTPRYLIKTRGQQVTLSCSPISGHRSVSWYQQTPGQGLQFLFEYFSETQRNKGNFPGRFSGRQFSNSRSEMNVSTLELGDSALYLCASSSGGAGELFFGEGSRLTVL.

This clone was recorded only once. This sequence joins TRBV5-4 and TRBJ2-7; 8 bases fit TRBD2. With 4 bases clipped from V and 5 bases from J, the junction kept 5 bases outside the gene matches. The CDR3 spans 13 residues. Germline values: CDR1 SGHNT, CDR2 YYREEE (reference sequence). CDR3 coding DNA: TGTGCCAGCAGCCGGAGCGGGAGCCACGAGCAGTACTTC. Translating gives CASSRSGSHEQYF. The full variable domain, rest sourced from reference TRBV5-4 and TRBJ2-7, is ETGVTQSPTHLIKTRGQQVTLRCSSQSGHNTVSWYQQALGQGPQFIFQYYREEENGRGNFPPRFSGLQFPNYSSELNVNALELDDSALYLCASSRSGSHEQYFGPGTRLTVT.

V gene TRBV19 combines with J gene TRBJ2-7; the D is unclear. Germline CDR1 and CDR2: LNHDA and SQIVND (reference sequence). The ends were cut back, 5 bases at V and 3 bases at J, with 5 bases in the middle. This CDR3 contains 11 residues. CDR3 nucleotide sequence: TGTGCCAGTAGTGCGAACTACGAGCAGTACTTC. This gives the protein CASSANYEQYF.